Presented here are 25 T cell receptor beta chains from one specimen sequenced in a study of T cell repertoires in aging, cancer and after chemotherapy. Rearranged V-D-J TRB sequences were amplified with a mixed TRB-A/B primer pool. One entry per CDR3 protein, called by TCRdb with MiXCR from the multiplex PCR reads. The data contain some 15,000 distinct CDR3 sequences, about 50% of them singletons. Amplification of TCR beta used genomic DNA extracted from peripheral blood. The sequenced sample was blood. Source of these receptors: a human donor in good health.

This clonotype is classed as medium-sized. The CDR3 protein is CSVDAADTQYF. CDR3 DNA: TGCAGCGTTGACGCTGCAGATACGCAGTATTTT. The rearrangement joins TRBV29-1 to TRBJ2-3; the D is unclear. Germline lookup yields CDR1 SQVTM and CDR2 ANQGSEA. This CDR3 is built from 11 residues. Trimming left V 3 bases short and J 4 bases short, with 5 bases between.

Comment on this clonotype: One base away lies a much larger clone, so this may be a sequencing read error. The gene calls are TRBV27 and TRBJ2-5, with 13 bases matching TRBD2. Germline assignment: CDR1 MNHEY and CDR2 SMNVEV (reference sequence). The CDR3 is 15 residues long. V shed 4 bases and J 1 base; nucleotides not matched to a gene: 0. CDR3 sequence (DNA): TGTGCCAGCAGTTGGACTAGCGGGAGCCAAGAGACCCAGTACTTC. Translated: CASSWTSGSQETQYF.

V and J are TRBV29-1 and TRBJ2-2, with D perhaps TRBD1 (6 bases). The germline V gene encodes CDR1 SQVTM and CDR2 ANQGSEA. The CDR3 is 13 amino acids. Trimming cost V 4 bases and J 3 bases, with 9 bases left between them. This chain's CDR3 is CSVVGADTGELFF. The CDR3 nucleotides read TGCAGCGTTGTGGGGGCCGACACCGGGGAGCTGTTTTTT.

This clonotype has more than one count but fewer than ten. The gene calls are TRBV19 and TRBJ2-7; maybe TRBD2 (5 bases). The CDR3 runs 12 residues. Trimming pared 6 bases from V and 5 bases from J, leaving 11 bases between. Germline lookup yields CDR1 LNHDA and CDR2 SQIVND (reference sequence). The CDR3 sequence: CASRTYGDEQYF. The CDR3 nucleotides read TGTGCCAGTAGGACGTACGGGGACGAGCAGTACTTC.

This rearrangement joins TRBV5-4 to TRBJ2-1; 16 bases are a match to TRBD2. Per germline, CDR1 SGHNT and CDR2 YYREEE (reference sequence). CDR3 length equals 18 residues. J lost 5 bases, V lost 3 bases, and 8 bases had no gene match. DNA of the CDR3: TGTGCCAGCAGCTCGGGACTAGCGGGAGGGCGGAGTGACAATGAGCAGTTCTTC. Amino acid sequence: CASSSGLAGGRSDNEQFF.

This clonotype was recorded a few times. The rearrangement links TRBV29-1 to TRBJ2-7; maybe TRBD2 (5 bases). Germline assignment: CDR1 SQVTM and CDR2 ANQGSEA. Trimming shortened V by 1 base and J by 3 bases, and 10 bases separated the two germline ends. CDR3 length: 13 amino acids. CDR3 sequence: CSVEGGAVYEQYF. The CDR3 DNA reads as TGCAGCGTTGAAGGGGGAGCCGTCTACGAGCAGTACTTC.

The rearrangement links TRBV6-1 to TRBJ2-7, with TRBD1 matching over 11 bases. The trim removed 6 bases at V and 3 bases at J, leaving 7 bases unmatched. In germline, CDR1 is MNHNS, CDR2 SASEGT. There are 15 residues in the CDR3. CDR3 loop: CASSLPGTGGYEQYF. Written as DNA, the CDR3 is TGTGCCAGCAGCCTCCCTGGGACAGGGGGCTACGAGCAGTACTTC.

V usage is TRBV15 and J usage is TRBJ2-2; no clear D. Germline lookup yields CDR1 LNHNV and CDR2 YYDKDF (reference sequence). The CDR3 has 15 amino acids. Trimming cost V 4 bases and J 3 bases, with 12 bases left between them. CDR3 amino acids: CATSTPLSYTGELFF. In nucleotides, the CDR3 is TGTGCCACCAGCACCCCCTTGAGTTACACCGGGGAGCTGTTTTTT.

This clonotype counts as medium-sized. The chain recombines TRBV15 with TRBJ2-1, with TRBD2 as a possible D gene (5 bases). Germline values: CDR1 LNHNV, CDR2 YYDKDF (reference sequence). This CDR3 is built from 15 residues. V lost 3 bases and J 3 bases, leaving 12 bases between the germline ends. The CDR3 protein is CATSSGERDYNEQFF. CDR3 DNA sequence: TGTGCCACCAGCAGCGGGGAGAGGGACTACAATGAGCAGTTCTTC.

This chain links TRBV29-1 with TRBJ1-2; D is uncertain. In germline, CDR1 is SQVTM, CDR2 ANQGSEA. The V end lost 4 bases, the J end lost 3 bases, and 15 bases lay between the germline ends. The CDR3 runs to 14 residues. CDR3 coding DNA: TGCAGCGTTGTATCCCACACAGAAGACTATGGCTACACCTTC. It codes for CSVVSHTEDYGYTF.

A single count supports this clonotype. The chain recombines TRBV12-3 or TRBV12-4 with TRBJ2-5; TRBD1 aligns across 10 bases. V shed 8 bases and J 2 bases; nucleotides not matched to a gene: 11. The CDR3 is 16 amino acids. The CDR3 DNA is TGTGCCAGCGGTGCAAGAGGACAGGGGGTTCAAGAGACCCAGTACTTC. Protein sequence: CASGARGQGVQETQYF.

The chain carries TRBV5-5 and TRBJ1-1, with unresolved D. This CDR3 comprises 13 residues. The ends were cut back, 4 bases at V and 5 bases at J, with 12 bases in the middle. CDR1 SGHKS and CDR2 YYEKEE come from the germline V gene (reference sequence). This CDR3 is CASSRVLGTEAFF. Here the CDR3 DNA reads TGTGCCAGCAGCCGCGTCCTAGGGACTGAAGCTTTCTTT.

The chain links TRBV19 to TRBJ2-1; D may be TRBD1 or TRBD2 (7 bases each). The CDR3 consists of 16 residues. The V gene's germline CDR1 is LNHDA and CDR2 SQIVND (reference sequence). Trimming removed 2 bases at V and 4 bases at J, with 15 bases between. As DNA, the CDR3 is TGTGCCAGTAGTATACAGCCAGGGGGGGAGTACAATGAGCAGTTCTTC. The encoded protein is CASSIQPGGEYNEQFF.

The J gene is TRBJ1-6, the V gene TRBV27; weak D call: TRBD1 (6 bases). Germline CDR1 is MNHEY and CDR2 is SMNVEV (reference sequence). The germline V and J ends were trimmed by 6 bases and 2 bases, with 8 bases remaining between them. The CDR3 loop spans 14 amino acids. As DNA, the CDR3 is TGTGCCAGCAGAACAGGGCCCTATAATTCACCCCTCCACTTT. Protein sequence: CASRTGPYNSPLHF.

This clonotype was found a few times. The V and J genes are TRBV19 and TRBJ2-7, with D perhaps being TRBD1 or TRBD2 (6 bases each). Trimming removed 3 bases at V and 5 bases at J, with 14 bases between. The CDR3 runs 14 residues. Looked up from germline, CDR1 is LNHDA and CDR2 is SQIVND (reference sequence). The CDR3 DNA follows: TGTGCCAGTAGTATCGTCGGGGGCAGGAACGAGCAGTACTTC. It translates to CASSIVGGRNEQYF.

The V call is TRBV30, the J call TRBJ1-6; D not certain. V was cut by 1 base and J by 7 bases, with 14 bases left in between. The CDR3 spans 15 residues. Germline CDR1 and CDR2: GTSNPN and SVGIG (reference sequence). CDR3 nucleotide sequence: TGTGCCTGGAGTGGCTCAGCGACGGGGAATTCACCCCTCCACTTT. Amino acids: CAWSGSATGNSPLHF. Variable domain in full (rest from reference TRBV30 and TRBJ1-6): SQTIHQWPATLVQPVGSPLSLECTVEGTSNPNLYWYRQAAGRGLQLLFYSVGIGQISSEVPQNLSASRPQDRQFILSSKKLLLSDSGFYLCAWSGSATGNSPLHFGNGTRLTVT.

V and J are TRBV12-3 or TRBV12-4 and TRBJ2-7; 11 bases are shared with TRBD1. The ends lost 6 bases at V and 3 bases at J; junction bases unmatched: 4. The CDR3 loop spans 14 amino acids. Here the CDR3 reads CASRGQGAGYEQYF. Here the CDR3 DNA reads TGTGCCAGCAGAGGACAGGGGGCAGGCTACGAGCAGTACTTC.

The CDR3 DNA is TGTGCCAGTAGTGCGTGGGAGGGGGACTACGAGCAGTACTTC. Translated, it gives CASSAWEGDYEQYF. V gene TRBV19 combines with J gene TRBJ2-7, with D possibly matching TRBD2 (7 bases). Trimming left V 5 bases short and J 3 bases short, with 14 bases between. Per the germline V gene, CDR1 is LNHDA and CDR2 is SQIVND (reference sequence). The CDR3 is made up of 14 amino acids.

By its share, this clonotype is medium-sized. The chain couples TRBV19 to TRBJ2-7; 11 bases map to TRBD2. CDR3 size: 17 residues. The germline CDR1 and CDR2 sequences are LNHDA and SQIVND (reference sequence). Unmatched junction bases numbered 10, after V lost 6 bases and J lost 0 bases. Here the CDR3 reads CASSDTLAGGHSYEQYF. DNA of the CDR3: TGTGCCAGTAGCGATACTCTAGCGGGAGGCCACTCCTACGAGCAGTACTTC.

V is TRBV27 and J is TRBJ1-2; D is undetermined. Germline V gives CDR1 MNHEY, CDR2 SMNVEV (reference sequence). Trimming cost V 6 bases and J 7 bases, with 12 bases left between them. The CDR3 loop spans 12 amino acids. The CDR3 loop reads CASSPGGFGYTF. CDR3 sequence (DNA): TGTGCCAGCAGCCCCGGCGGGTTTGGCTACACCTTC.

This chain connects TRBV5-4 to TRBJ2-1; 12 positions agree with TRBD2. The J segment lost 2 bases and the V segment lost 4 bases, leaving 4 bases of the junction unmatched. The CDR3 has 16 amino acids. The germline gives CDR1 SGHNT, CDR2 YYREEE (reference sequence). The CDR3 DNA follows: TGTGCCAGCAGCGGGACTAGCGGGTCTCCCTACAATGAGCAGTTCTTC. It is translated as CASSGTSGSPYNEQFF.

By share, this clonotype ranks as medium-sized. The chain links TRBV29-1 to TRBJ2-1, with 7 positions matching TRBD2. The CDR3 spans 14 residues. With 6 bases clipped from V and 0 bases from J, the junction kept 5 bases outside the gene matches. CDR1 and CDR2 (germline): SQVTM, ANQGSEA. The chain's CDR3 is CSVTSVSSYNEQFF. DNA of the CDR3: TGCAGCGTCACTAGCGTCAGCTCCTACAATGAGCAGTTCTTC.

The table lists this clonotype with a few counts. The chain recombines TRBV6-5 with TRBJ2-5, with TRBD2 as a possible D gene (5 bases). V lost 6 bases to trimming and J lost 3 bases, with 20 bases between them. In germline, CDR1 is MNHEY, CDR2 SVGAGI. The CDR3 consists of 16 residues. CDR3 loop: CASSPPRGWGEETQYF. Here the CDR3 DNA reads TGTGCCAGCAGCCCCCCCCGGGGATGGGGAGAAGAGACCCAGTACTTC.

The chain couples TRBV6-2 or TRBV6-3 to TRBJ2-2, with D possibly called TRBD1 or TRBD2 (5 bases each). There are 13 residues in the CDR3. Germline V gene data show CDR1 as MNHEY and CDR2 as SVGEGT. The DNA of the CDR3 is TGTGCTCATAGAGGGGTATCCACCGGGGAGCTGTTTTTT. It yields the protein CAHRGVSTGELFF.

The table lists this clonotype with a few counts. The chain combines TRBV6-5 with TRBJ1-2; 7 bases map to TRBD1. This CDR3 contains 15 residues. The J segment lost 8 bases and the V segment lost 2 bases, leaving 11 bases of the junction unmatched. The germline gives CDR1 MNHEY, CDR2 SVGAGI. The CDR3 DNA follows: TGTGCCAGCAGTTACGATCAATCAGGGGGTAGAGGCTACACCTTC. It codes for CASSYDQSGGRGYTF.